This TCR beta chain came from a study of T-cell reconstitution after alpha-beta-depleted transplantation in children. The CDR3 covers 17 residues. J gave up 4 bases and V 5 bases, and 13 bases lay outside the gene matches. Study observations and caveats: A year post-transplant, T-cell counts and diversity derived mostly from newly produced T cells. Diversity of TCRbeta at day 60 was high in some patients, arising from surviving recipient T cells and thymic progenitors. Roughly two months post-transplant, alpha-beta T cells reportedly originated from several hundred graft clones that had expanded.

This clonotype was counted only a few times. Its antigen is as yet unknown. Preparation of the TCRbeta library involved a method that used unique molecular identifiers. TCRdb itself ran the PCR reads through MiXCR, one entry per CDR3 protein. This table has roughly 350,000 distinct CDR3 sequences, around 15% appearing once. The rearrangement joins TRBV12-3 or TRBV12-4 to TRBJ1-5; 8 nucleotides match TRBD1. This TCR derives from a male patient aged 2-15 years who had a stem cell transplant for acute lymphoblastic leukemia, so the T cells may come from the graft donor. Sequencing was performed on PBMCs, mostly from graft donor cells, taken 360 days after TCRalphabeta/CD19-depleted stem cell transplant. CDR3 sequence reads: CASSLALFGQGNQPQHF. The CDR3 coding sequence is TGTGCCAGCAGTCTGGCCCTCTTCGGACAGGGTAATCAGCCCCAGCATTTT.